These 8 T cell receptor beta chains were all obtained from the same sample, sequenced in a study of a mutant IDH1 vaccine in newly diagnosed glioma. Time point given: week 5, during vaccination. Vaccination used 300 ug of mutant IDH1 20-mer peptide per dose, with topical imiquimod. No antigen has been identified for these receptors. Sequenced by immunoSEQ multiplex PCR; TCRdb stores in-frame clones only, minus some. The sample has approximately 32,000 clones, around 60% seen once. This material consisted of PBMCs, taken from a glioma patient whose treatment included an IDH1 peptide vaccine. Receptor source: a woman aged 18-29 years with glioma.

J is TRBJ2-3 and V is TRBV15, with D tentatively TRBD1 or TRBD2 (5 bases each). The CDR3 has 18 residues. Trimming took off 0 bases at V and 4 bases at J, with 20 bases between the two ends. Germline CDR1 LNHNV, CDR2 YYDKDF (reference sequence). In nucleotides, the CDR3 is TGTGCCACCAGCAGAGAACGGGGCTCCAAAAAAGGTCCAGATACGCAGTATTTT. As protein: CATSRERGSKKGPDTQYF.

The gene calls are TRBV14 and TRBJ1-1, with no clear D. Germline loops: CDR1 SGHDN, CDR2 FVKESK. This CDR3 is 11 amino acids long. The V and J ends lost 1 base and 7 bases respectively, with 4 bases between them. The CDR3 DNA reads as TGTGCCAGCAGCCAAGGAGGTGAAGCTTTCTTT. It yields the protein CASSQGGEAFF.

The table lists this clone with a count of one. V gene TRBV7-9 combines with J gene TRBJ2-2; 9 bases match TRBD2. The germline gives CDR1 SEHNR, CDR2 FQNEAQ (reference sequence). The CDR3 is 15 amino acids. V gave up 5 bases and J gave up 5 bases; unmatched junction bases: 6. The CDR3 nucleotides are TGTGCCAGCAGCATTAGCGGGAGCGTGACCGGGGAGCTGTTTTTT. Translation gives CASSISGSVTGELFF.

The J gene is TRBJ1-1, the V gene TRBV11-3; TRBD1 aligns across 7 bases. The CDR3 runs to 13 residues. Germline V CDR1 and CDR2: SGHNT, YENEEA. V gave up 5 bases and J gave up 6 bases; unmatched junction bases: 6. CDR3 DNA sequence: TGTGCCAGCAGCCCGGACAGGATTTCTGAAGCTTTCTTT. Protein: CASSPDRISEAFF.

This clone was counted a few times. This chain connects TRBV6-5 to TRBJ1-6; 8 bases are a match to TRBD1. Germline CDR1 reads MNHEY; CDR2 reads SVGAGI. V lost 4 bases to trimming and J lost 5 bases; unmatched junction nucleotides: 4. The CDR3 covers 15 residues. CDR3 coding DNA: TGTGCCAGCAGTTTCCAGACAGGGGATAATTCACCCCTCCACTTT. Encoded protein: CASSFQTGDNSPLHF.

The chain has TRBV2 and TRBJ1-6; D not resolved. The V gene lost 3 bases and the J gene lost 3 bases, with 9 bases spanning the gap. The germline gives CDR1 SNHLY, CDR2 FYNNEI. The CDR3 is 15 residues long. CDR3 sequence reads: CASSDEQVYNSPLHF. The CDR3 nucleotides are TGTGCCAGCAGTGATGAACAAGTCTATAATTCACCCCTCCACTTT.

The rearrangement uses TRBV4-1 and TRBJ1-1; D remains unclear. The CDR3 length is 14 residues. Germline values: CDR1 MGHRA, CDR2 YSYEKL. V was trimmed by 0 bases and J by 4 bases, leaving 9 bases between them. This chain's CDR3 is CASSQEGGSTEAFF. The CDR3 DNA sequence: TGCGCCAGCAGCCAAGAGGGAGGGTCCACTGAAGCTTTCTTT.

The rearrangement links TRBV6-5 to TRBJ2-5; weak D call: TRBD2 (6 bases). This CDR3 has 13 amino acids. Trimming took 5 bases from V and 4 from J, leaving 11 bases between them. CDR1 and CDR2 (germline): MNHEY, SVGAGI. CDR3 residues: CASSGSGRETQYF. DNA of the CDR3: TGTGCCAGCAGTGGTAGCGGTAGAGAGACCCAGTACTTC.